The present T cell receptor beta chain was sequenced within a study of Graves' ophthalmopathy and Graves' hyperthyroidism. Patients in the hyperthyroidism group, adults aged 18 to 65, were newly diagnosed, under 2 months' duration. Other autoimmune disease, uncontrolled infection, pregnancy and lactation led to exclusion. From RNA, the CDR3 regions of TCR beta chains were amplified and sequenced. RT-PCR in the first round used HTBI primers; a second-round multiplex PCR followed. TCRdb reprocessed the multiplex PCR reads with MiXCR, giving one entry per CDR3 protein. The table has some 1.1 million distinct CDR3 sequences, around a third seen once. CDR1 is KGHDR and CDR2 is SFDVKD in the germline V gene. This CDR3 contains 15 residues. V was trimmed by 9 bases and J by 2 bases, leaving 18 bases between them. This clonotype was found many times.

This chain uses TRBV24-1 with TRBJ2-5, with D perhaps given as TRBD1 or TRBD2 (6 bases each). The source material was peripheral blood or thyroid tissue (not recorded which). This receptor was taken from an adult man with Graves' hyperthyroidism. The DNA for the CDR3 is TGTGCCACCCGGGGCCGGGGCGGGACACAAGAGACCCAGTACTTC. Its protein product is CATRGRGGTQETQYF.